This T cell receptor beta chain was found in a study of blood T cell repertoires in COVID-19. The CDR3 has 13 residues. V lost 8 bases to trimming and J lost 2 bases, with 12 bases between them. The germline V gene encodes CDR1 SNHLY and CDR2 FYNNEI. TCRdb's table, derived via immunoSEQ multiplex PCR, lists solely in-frame clones and lacks some. The table records hundreds of thousands of clones, around 86% of them present only once. The V and J genes are TRBV2 and TRBJ1-2, with D tentatively TRBD1 (5 bases). Sequenced input: peripheral blood. This receptor was identified in a man in his 60s who had recovered from COVID-19. CDR3 loop: CASGTPGNYGYTF. The CDR3 DNA reads as TGTGCCAGCGGAACTCCAGGGAACTATGGCTACACCTTC.